Below, 4 T cell receptor beta chains from the same sample are listed, as sequenced in a study of blood T cell repertoires in COVID-19. Repertoires were generated with immunoSEQ multiplex PCR, while TCRdb's copy carries only in-frame clones and drops some. The sample records about 250,000 clones, 86% being singletons. Sequencing input: peripheral blood. Receptors originate from a woman older than 75 with COVID-19, enrolled during active disease.

This clone is a singleton in its sample. Within the sample, other DNA sequences also encode this same CDR3. V gene TRBV11-2 combines with J gene TRBJ2-2; 7 bases are shared with TRBD1. This CDR3 is 16 amino acids long. The ends lost 2 bases at V and 0 bases at J; junction bases unmatched: 3. Germline CDR1 reads SGHAT; CDR2 reads FQNNGV. The CDR3 DNA follows: TGTGCCAGCAGCTTAAGACAGGGCACGAACACCGGGGAGCTGTTTTTT. It is translated as CASSLRQGTNTGELFF.

The rearrangement links TRBV5-1 to TRBJ1-6; possible D gene TRBD1, 6 bases. The germline CDR1 and CDR2 sequences are SGHRS and YFSETQ. V was pared by 4 bases and J by 5 bases, with 13 bases between. The CDR3 runs to 15 residues. This CDR3 reads CASSQGPGDNSPLHF. In DNA form, the CDR3 reads TGCGCCAGCAGCCAGGGGCCAGGGGATAATTCACCCCTCCACTTT.

The chain uses TRBV11-2 and TRBJ2-6, with 10 bases aligning to TRBD1. Germline V gene lookup returns CDR1 SGHAT and CDR2 FQNNGV. This CDR3 has 19 residues. Losses at the gene ends were 3 bases for V and 0 bases for J; bases not matched to a gene: 8. CDR3 loop: CASSFLLGQGHSGANVLTF. CDR3 coding DNA: TGTGCCAGCAGCTTTTTACTGGGACAGGGGCACTCTGGGGCCAACGTCCTGACTTTC.

The chain employs TRBV4-1 and TRBJ1-5, with 7 bases aligning to TRBD1. Germline V gene lookup returns CDR1 MGHRA and CDR2 YSYEKL. Losses at the gene ends were 6 bases for V and 7 bases for J; bases not matched to a gene: 9. This CDR3 spans 14 amino acids. CDR3 in amino acids: CASSQTGIEQPQHF. The DNA for the CDR3 is TGCGCCAGCAGTCAGACAGGGATCGAGCAGCCCCAGCATTTT.